The entry that follows covers one T cell receptor (beta chain) sequence. This clone is termed large (0.1 to 1%). Its antigen has not been determined. The record has no base qualities; no much larger clone is one base away. The immunoSEQ Assay, a bias-controlled multiplex PCR, was used to amplify TCRbeta CDR3 regions from genomic DNA. As for how the authors treated the data: The number of nucleated cells in each sample was estimated from the amplification of reference gene primers within the assay. To quantify the absolute abundance of each unique TCRbeta CDR3 rearrangement, sequence reads were collapsed and filtered. For each sample, productive Simpson clonality was calculated as the square root of Simpson's diversity index over productive rearrangements. This is the immuneACCESS table as TCRdb keeps it, with only in-frame sequences that have V and J called. A part of the clones is gone; compared with another copy, unresolved V genes explain less than half, and the rest is unexplained. V and J calls and clone size are given by that table; D and trimming were obtained from the DNA. The sample table lists fewer than 250,000 clones, 81% of them with a count of one. The ten largest clonotypes hold about 8.9% of the sample.

These data are taken from a study of blood T cell repertoires in COVID-19 (dated by TCRdb to about 2020). With respect to the entire study: Samples from collaborators originated in the United States, Italy and Spain and spanned both the acute and convalescent phases of COVID-19. The prospective study material was composed of cDNA or gDNA derived from T cells, B-cell-depleted T cells, or PBMCs. Deeply sampled blood TCRbeta repertoires from subjects exposed to, actively infected with, or recovered from COVID-19 were included in the dataset. The repertoires were made available in a free public database intended to serve as a resource for research on the immune response to SARS-CoV-2. Samples came from the ongoing ImmuneRACE study (first 160 participants) plus 1,254 subjects from 6 global collaborators. The sample metadata nearly always contained a de-identified subject ID, COVID-19 status, age in years and sex. Where HLA class I and class II types were available, the types were taken from metadata supplied by the sample provider, not from assay-based typing.

Enrolling through a virtual design, the prospective study's participants ranged in age from about 18 to 89 years and lived across roughly 23 United States geographic areas. In the prospective study, participants were assigned to cohorts based on the clinical history participants reported in a screening survey and a study questionnaire. Each participant in the prospective study had whole blood, serum and a nasopharyngeal or oropharyngeal swab collected by mobile phlebotomists. Additional blood draws and questionnaires over an approximately 2-month period could optionally be provided by prospective study participants. Blood samples from the prospective study were shipped frozen or at room temperature prior to DNA extraction. Study-wide findings and limitations: The amount of clinical and demographic metadata varied by source and participant and was provided uncurated.

The source of this sequence is a woman between 50 and 59 years old with acute COVID-19. The sequencing sample was made of PBMCs or T cells enriched from blood (not recorded which).

The sequenced DNA is TGTGCCAGCAGCCCCACCAGGGGTCAAGGCTACACCTTC. This yields the protein CASSPTRGQGYTF. The chain is made from TRBV5-4 and TRBJ1-2; perhaps TRBD1 is the D gene, with 6 bases matching. V is pared back by 4 bases and J by 8 bases, with 15 bases lying between the germline termini. From a lookup of the germline V gene (reference sequence), CDR1 and CDR2 are SGHNT and YYREEE. From cysteine to phenylalanine, the CDR3 is 13 amino acids long. Solely the CDR3 DNA is kept, with 39 bases framed from the first base.